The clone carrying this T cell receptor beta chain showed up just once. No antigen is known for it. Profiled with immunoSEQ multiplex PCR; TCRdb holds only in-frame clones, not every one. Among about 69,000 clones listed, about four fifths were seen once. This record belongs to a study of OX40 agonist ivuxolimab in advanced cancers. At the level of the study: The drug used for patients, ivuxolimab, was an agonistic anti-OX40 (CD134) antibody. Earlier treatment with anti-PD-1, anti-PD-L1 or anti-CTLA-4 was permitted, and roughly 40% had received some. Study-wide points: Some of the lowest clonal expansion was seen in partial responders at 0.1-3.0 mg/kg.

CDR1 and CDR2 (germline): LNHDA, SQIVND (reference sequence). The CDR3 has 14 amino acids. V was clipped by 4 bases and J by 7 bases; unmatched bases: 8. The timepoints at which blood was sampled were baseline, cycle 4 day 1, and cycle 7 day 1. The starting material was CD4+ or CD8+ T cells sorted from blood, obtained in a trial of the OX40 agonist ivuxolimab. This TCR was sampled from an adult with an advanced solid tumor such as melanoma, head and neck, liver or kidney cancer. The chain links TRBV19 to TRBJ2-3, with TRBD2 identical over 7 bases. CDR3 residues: CASSKAGVVNTQYF. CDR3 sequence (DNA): TGTGCCAGTAGTAAGGCGGGAGTAGTAAATACGCAGTATTTT.